The 22 T cell receptor beta chains below come from one sample, sequenced in a study of blood T cell repertoires in COVID-19. Sequenced by immunoSEQ multiplex PCR; TCRdb stores in-frame clones only, minus some. The table records about 480,000 clones, approximately 92% of them present only once. Sample: peripheral blood. Receptor source: a young man with COVID-19, enrolled during active disease.

V usage is TRBV18 and J usage is TRBJ2-5, with D perhaps matching TRBD1 (6 bases). The V gene's germline CDR1 is KGHSH and CDR2 LQKENI. This CDR3 is 16 amino acids long. V lost 1 base and J 2 bases, leaving 14 bases between the germline ends. CDR3 coding DNA: TGTGCCAGCTCACCACGGGACACTTACGTTCAAGAGACCCAGTACTTC. Amino acids: CASSPRDTYVQETQYF.

Only one count was recorded for this clone. This rearrangement joins TRBV27 to TRBJ2-1; 10 nucleotides align to TRBD2. Germline V gives CDR1 MNHEY, CDR2 SMNVEV (reference sequence). This CDR3 has 17 amino acids. V was pared by 4 bases and J by 0 bases, with 6 bases of the junction left unmatched. The CDR3 DNA reads TGTGCCAGCAGTTCTGAGGCTAGCGGGAGCTCCTACAATGAGCAGTTCTTC. It translates to CASSSEASGSSYNEQFF.

Only one count was recorded for this clone. The gene calls are TRBV27 and TRBJ2-7; 12 bases fit TRBD2. The germline V gene encodes CDR1 MNHEY and CDR2 SMNVEV (reference sequence). J lost 2 bases, V lost 4 bases, and 3 bases had no gene match. The CDR3 consists of 15 residues. In DNA, the CDR3 is TGTGCCAGCAGTTCCGGACTAGCGGGGACCTACGAGCAGTACTTC. It specifies CASSSGLAGTYEQYF.

The chain is built from TRBV4-1 and TRBJ1-1; 9 bases match TRBD1. This CDR3 has 16 residues. Germline V lookup: CDR1 MGHRA, CDR2 YSYEKL. V was pared by 3 bases and J by 0 bases, with 5 bases of the junction left unmatched. CDR3 region: CASSQGTGSMNTEAFF. The DNA for the CDR3 is TGCGCCAGCAGCCAGGGGACAGGGAGTATGAACACTGAAGCTTTCTTT.

This clone was observed a few times. This chain uses TRBV10-1 with TRBJ2-1; 10 bases fit TRBD2. CDR3 length equals 15 residues. Trimming cost V 3 bases and J 7 bases; bases outside gene matches: 6. Germline CDR1 and CDR2: WNHNN and SYGVQD (reference sequence). CDR3 in amino acids: CASSDGTSVGNEQFF. DNA of the CDR3: TGCGCCAGCAGTGATGGGACTAGCGTTGGTAATGAGCAGTTCTTC.

The CDR3: CASSSTGTRSYNEQFF. The CDR3 DNA is TGTGCCAGCAGTTCCACAGGGACTAGATCCTACAATGAGCAGTTCTTC. This chain uses TRBV27 with TRBJ2-1; 8 positions match TRBD2. The CDR3 contains 16 residues. CDR1 is MNHEY, CDR2 SMNVEV, per germline (reference sequence). Trimming removed 4 bases from V and 1 base from J; junction bases left unmatched: 6.

The rearrangement uses TRBV11-3 and TRBJ2-4, with TRBD1 matching 8 bases. V lost 1 base to trimming and J lost 8 bases; unmatched junction nucleotides: 4. The germline V gene has CDR1 SGHNT and CDR2 YENEEA. This CDR3 has 14 amino acids. The CDR3 DNA sequence: TGTGCCAGCAGCTTAGGACAGGGGAGGCACATTCAGTACTTC. Its protein is CASSLGQGRHIQYF.

The chain is built from TRBV2 and TRBJ1-1; TRBD1 aligns across 11 bases. The CDR3 has 14 residues. CDR1 SNHLY and CDR2 FYNNEI come from the germline V gene. J was trimmed by 3 bases and V by 6 bases; bases with no gene match: 3. CDR3 DNA: TGTGCCAGCAGCGGGGACAGGGGGTACACTGAAGCTTTCTTT. Translation: CASSGDRGYTEAFF.

CDR3: CASSRDITDTQYF. In nucleotides, the CDR3 is TGTGCCAGCAGTAGGGACATCACAGATACGCAGTATTTT. This chain links TRBV2 with TRBJ2-3; possibly TRBD1 for D (6 bases). The V gene lost 5 bases and the J gene lost 2 bases, with 8 bases spanning the gap. Germline CDR1 and CDR2: SNHLY and FYNNEI. The CDR3 runs 13 residues.

This chain connects TRBV6-5 to TRBJ2-1, with 10 bases fitting TRBD1. The CDR3 totals 15 residues. CDR1 is MNHEY, CDR2 SVGAGI, per germline. The V gene end was trimmed by 4 bases and the J gene end by 5 bases; junction bases not matched to a gene: 5. The CDR3: CASSSDRGRNNEQFF. The DNA for the CDR3 is TGTGCCAGCAGTTCAGACAGGGGGCGAAACAATGAGCAGTTCTTC.

This chain links TRBV24-1 with TRBJ2-5; TRBD2 agrees at 10 bases. Germline CDR1 reads KGHDR; CDR2 reads SFDVKD. V shed 1 base, J shed 1 base, and the junction held 2 bases outside the gene matches. The CDR3 has 16 amino acids. The CDR3 DNA reads TGTGCCACCAGTGATTTCGGGACTAGCGCCCAAGAGACCCAGTACTTC. It codes for CATSDFGTSAQETQYF.

This clone has a single count. CDR3 nucleotide sequence: TGTGCCTGGACAGGGTTGGAGTCTGAAGCTTTCTTT. Protein sequence: CAWTGLESEAFF. The chain has TRBV30 and TRBJ1-1; the D gene is possibly TRBD1 (5 bases). CDR3 size: 12 residues. The V gene's germline CDR1 is GTSNPN and CDR2 SVGIG (reference sequence). V was trimmed by 4 bases and J by 6 bases, leaving 12 bases between them.

The chain employs TRBV6-1 and TRBJ1-5; 8 bases are a match to TRBD1. Germline lookup yields CDR1 MNHNS and CDR2 SASEGT. V gave up 3 bases and J gave up 4 bases; unmatched junction bases: 2. There are 14 residues in the CDR3. CDR3 region: CASSDDRGNQPQHF. The CDR3 DNA reads TGTGCCAGCAGTGACGACAGGGGAAATCAGCCCCAGCATTTT.

The chain carries TRBV11-1 and TRBJ1-1; TRBD1 is a possible D gene (6 bases). CDR3 length equals 13 residues. The V end was cut by 3 bases, the J end by 10 bases, with 15 bases between. The V gene's germline CDR1 is SGHAT and CDR2 FQDESV (reference sequence). This chain's CDR3 is CASSLDRQASAFF. DNA of the CDR3: TGTGCCAGCAGCTTGGACCGACAGGCTTCAGCTTTCTTT.

This clone was detected only a few times. The sample contains more than one DNA sequence encoding this CDR3. This chain joins TRBV7-9 and TRBJ2-7; D perhaps matches TRBD1 (6 bases). Trimming stripped 3 bases from V and 2 bases from J, with 8 bases between. Germline CDR1 is SEHNR and CDR2 is FQNEAQ (reference sequence). There are 13 residues in the CDR3. This CDR3 is CASSFGQTYEQYF. As DNA, the CDR3 is TGTGCCAGCAGCTTCGGACAGACCTACGAGCAGTACTTC.

The chain has TRBV19 and TRBJ2-7; maybe TRBD2 (6 bases). The germline V gene encodes CDR1 LNHDA and CDR2 SQIVND (reference sequence). Trimming removed 3 bases from V and 2 bases from J, with 8 bases in between. The CDR3 consists of 13 residues. The CDR3 DNA follows: TGTGCCAGTAGTATCGGCGGGACCTACGAGCAGTACTTC. It specifies CASSIGGTYEQYF.

The chain links TRBV6-5 to TRBJ1-1; D not resolved. Germline V lookup: CDR1 MNHEY, CDR2 SVGAGI. The length of the CDR3 is 14 residues. Trimming cost V 5 bases and J 3 bases, with 13 bases left between them. CDR3 sequence (DNA): TGTGCCAGCAGTAGGGAGATGGGCTACACTGAAGCTTTCTTT. It encodes CASSREMGYTEAFF.

The rearrangement uses TRBV5-6 and TRBJ2-1, with D possibly matching TRBD2 (5 bases). Germline CDR1 SGHDT, CDR2 YYEEEE. Trimming left V 2 bases short and J 0 bases short, with 12 bases between. This CDR3 is built from 16 residues. CDR3 in amino acids: CASSFSRGDSYNEQFF. The CDR3 region has the DNA TGTGCCAGCAGCTTTTCTCGGGGTGACTCCTACAATGAGCAGTTCTTC.

V is TRBV11-2 and J is TRBJ1-1; D possibly corresponds to TRBD1 (5 bases). The V and J ends lost 3 bases and 6 bases respectively, with 11 bases between them. Germline CDR1 and CDR2: SGHAT and FQNNGV. This CDR3 spans 13 amino acids. The CDR3 spells CASSFSGLAEAFF. CDR3 sequence (DNA): TGTGCCAGCAGCTTCTCAGGGCTCGCTGAAGCTTTCTTT.

The V and J genes are TRBV6-2 or TRBV6-3 and TRBJ2-7; the D gene is possibly TRBD2 (5 bases). Germline V gene data show CDR1 as MNHEY and CDR2 as SVGEGT. The CDR3 totals 14 residues. V lost 5 bases to trimming and J lost 3 bases, with 14 bases between them. The CDR3 bases are TGTGCCAGCAGTCTCTGGACTCCGGGCTACGAGCAGTACTTC. Protein: CASSLWTPGYEQYF.

The chain combines TRBV7-8 with TRBJ2-7; tentatively, D is TRBD1 (6 bases). This CDR3 spans 13 amino acids. The germline CDR1 and CDR2 sequences are SGHVS and FQNEAQ. The ends were cut back, 5 bases at V and 3 bases at J, with 11 bases in the middle. CDR3 sequence: CASSRQQGYEQYF. The DNA for the CDR3 is TGTGCCAGCAGCCGTCAACAGGGCTACGAGCAGTACTTC.

The V and J genes are TRBV5-1 and TRBJ2-3, with TRBD2 matching 15 bases. J gave up 0 bases and V 4 bases, and 6 bases lay outside the gene matches. The CDR3 runs 18 residues. The germline V gene encodes CDR1 SGHRS and CDR2 YFSETQ. The CDR3 nucleotides read TGCGCCAGCAGCGGCGGACTAGCGGGAGGGATTAGCACAGATACGCAGTATTTT. Translation gives CASSGGLAGGISTDTQYF. Full variable domain (missing parts from reference TRBV5-1 and TRBJ2-3): KAGVTQTPRYLIKTRGQQVTLSCSPISGHRSVSWYQQTPGQGLQFLFEYFSETQRNKGNFPGRFSGRQFSNSRSEMNVSTLELGDSALYLCASSGGLAGGISTDTQYFGPGTRLTVL.